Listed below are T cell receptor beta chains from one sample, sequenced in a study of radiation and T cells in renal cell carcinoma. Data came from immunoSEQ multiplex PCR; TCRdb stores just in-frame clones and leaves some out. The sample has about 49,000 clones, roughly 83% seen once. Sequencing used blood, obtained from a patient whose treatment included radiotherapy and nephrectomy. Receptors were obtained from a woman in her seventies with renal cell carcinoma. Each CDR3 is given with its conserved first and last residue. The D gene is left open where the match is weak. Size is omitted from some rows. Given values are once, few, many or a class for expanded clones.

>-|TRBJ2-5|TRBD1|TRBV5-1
TGCGCCAGCAGCGGCCTGACAGGGGGAGATAGGGGAGAGACCCAGTACTTC
CASSGLTGGDRGETQYF
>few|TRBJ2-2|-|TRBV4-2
TGTGCCAGCAGGACGCCGAACACCGGGGAGCTGTTTTTT
CASRTPNTGELFF
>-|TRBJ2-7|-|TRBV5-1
TGCGCCAGCAGCTTGGGCGACGAGCAGTACTTC
CASSLGDEQYF
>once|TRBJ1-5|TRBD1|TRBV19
TGTGCCAGTAGTACCCCGGGACAGCGTTATAGCAATCAGCCCCAGCATTTT
CASSTPGQRYSNQPQHF
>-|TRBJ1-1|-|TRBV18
TGTGCCAGCTCTCCCGCGGGTTTTGGGGACACTGAAGCTTTCTTT
CASSPAGFGDTEAFF
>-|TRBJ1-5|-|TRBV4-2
TGTGCCAGCAGCCAAGCCGCAAAGAGGGGGGATCAGCCCCAGCATTTT
CASSQAAKRGDQPQHF
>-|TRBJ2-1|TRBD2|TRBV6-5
TGTGCCAGCACGGCTAGCGGGAGAGGTAATGAGCAGTTCTTC
CASTASGRGNEQFF
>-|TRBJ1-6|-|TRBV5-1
TGCGCCAGCAGCTTGGTTGGCCGCCTCTCAAGTAATTCACCCCTCCACTTT
CASSLVGRLSSNSPLHF
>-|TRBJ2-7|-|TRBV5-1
TGCGCCAGCAGCTTGTTCGTCTCCTACGAGCAGTACTTC
CASSLFVSYEQYF
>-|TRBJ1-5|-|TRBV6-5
TGTGCCAGCAGTTACTCGGGCAGGAGGGGGGGGGAGCCCCAGCATTTT
CASSYSGRRGGEPQHF
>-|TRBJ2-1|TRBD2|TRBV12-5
TGTGCTAGTGGTTTGGGCATAGCGGGGAGCTCCTACAATGAGCAGTTCTTC
CASGLGIAGSSYNEQFF
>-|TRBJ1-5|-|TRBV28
TGTGCCAGCAGTTTGTTCAGAAATTATCAGCCCCAGCATTTT
CASSLFRNYQPQHF
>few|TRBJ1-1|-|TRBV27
TGTGCCAGCAGTACTGAAAAAAAGGGACGGCTGAACACTGAAGCTTTCTTT
CASSTEKKGRLNTEAFF
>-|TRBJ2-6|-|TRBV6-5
TGTGCCAGCAGTCCGCTAGTCTCTGGGGCCAACGTCCTGACTTTC
CASSPLVSGANVLTF
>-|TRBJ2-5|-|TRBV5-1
TGCGCCAGCAGCTTGGACCTAGTAAATACCCAGTACTTC
CASSLDLVNTQYF
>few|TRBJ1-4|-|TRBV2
TGTGCCAGCGGGAGAGAGGGACACACTAATGAAAAACTGTTTTTT
CASGREGHTNEKLFF
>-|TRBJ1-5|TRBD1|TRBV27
TGTGCCAGCAGTTTAGAGAGGGACAGGGGGCCCTATAGCAATCAGCCCCAGCATTTT
CASSLERDRGPYSNQPQHF
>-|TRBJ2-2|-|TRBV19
TGTGCCAGTAGTATAGATTACAGGGTCAACGGGGAGCTGTTTTTT
CASSIDYRVNGELFF
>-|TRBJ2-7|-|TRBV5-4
TGTGCCAGCAGCTTGGCTCAGGCCTACGAGCAGTACTTC
CASSLAQAYEQYF
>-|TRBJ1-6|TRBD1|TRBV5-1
TGCGCCAGCAGCCCAGGGACAGGGGGCGATTCACCCCTCCACTTT
CASSPGTGGDSPLHF
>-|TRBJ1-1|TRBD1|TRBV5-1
TGCGCCAGCAGCAACACCGGGACAGCTGGGGAGGAAGCTTTCTTT
CASSNTGTAGEEAFF
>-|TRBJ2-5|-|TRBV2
TGTGCCAGCAGTGAAATCAATAGACAAGAGACCCAGTACTTC
CASSEINRQETQYF
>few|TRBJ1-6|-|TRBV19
TGTGCCAGTAGTGGGGCGCGGGGCTCACCCCTCCACTTT
CASSGARGSPLHF
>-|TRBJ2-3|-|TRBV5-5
TGTGCCAGCAGCGGGAGGGGACAGGACACAGATACGCAGTATTTT
CASSGRGQDTDTQYF
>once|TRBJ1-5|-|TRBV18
TGTGCCAGCTCGCAGGGGTTCAGCAATCAGCCCCAGCATTTT
CASSQGFSNQPQHF
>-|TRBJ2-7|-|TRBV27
TGTGCCAGCAGTTCCTACGCGGCCATGGGCGAGCAGTACTTC
CASSSYAAMGEQYF
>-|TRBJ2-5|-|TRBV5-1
TGCGCCAGCAGCCTACCACCTCCCGGGACTGAATCCGCCCCCCCCCAAGAGACCCAGTACTTC
CASSLPPPGTESAPPQETQYF
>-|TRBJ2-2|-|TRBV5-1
TGCGCCAGCAGCTTCCCGGAAACGGGGACCGGGGAGCTGTTTTTT
CASSFPETGTGELFF
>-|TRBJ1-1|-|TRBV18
TGTGCCAGCTCACCACCTACAGCTGAAGCTTTCTTT
CASSPPTAEAFF
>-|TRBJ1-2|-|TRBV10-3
TGTGCCATCAGTGAGGAGACTGCTAAAAACTATGGCTACACCTTC
CAISEETAKNYGYTF
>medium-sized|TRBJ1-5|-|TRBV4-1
TGCGCCAGCAGCCAAGAACCAGACAATCAGCCCCAGCATTTT
CASSQEPDNQPQHF
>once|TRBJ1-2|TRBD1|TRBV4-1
TGCGCCAGCAGCCAGGGACAGGGTTCATCTCTAGTTGGGCATGGCTACACCTTC
CASSQGQGSSLVGHGYTF
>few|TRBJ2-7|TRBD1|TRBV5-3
TGTGCCAGCAGCTCCGGACAGGGCTACGAGCAGTACTTC
CASSSGQGYEQYF
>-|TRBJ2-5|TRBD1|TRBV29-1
TGCAGCGTTTCTCCGTCGGGACAGACGTACCAAGAGACCCAGTACTTC
CSVSPSGQTYQETQYF
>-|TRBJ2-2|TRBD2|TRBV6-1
TGTGCCAGCAGTGTTCGTTCGGGGGGAGAAACCGGGGAGCTGTTTTTT
CASSVRSGGETGELFF
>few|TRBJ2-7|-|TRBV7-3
TGTGCCAGCAGCGCAGGAGTCGCGGGTGAGCAGTACTTC
CASSAGVAGEQYF
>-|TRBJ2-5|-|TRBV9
TGTGCCAGCAGCCCCGACGGGGAAACCCAGTACTTC
CASSPDGETQYF
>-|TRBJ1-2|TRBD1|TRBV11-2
TGTGCCAGCAGCTCTCAACAGGGGGTTAGCTATGGCTACACCTTC
CASSSQQGVSYGYTF
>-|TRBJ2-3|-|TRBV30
TGTGCCTGGAGGGGACTTGTCGTCACAGATACGCAGTATTTT
CAWRGLVVTDTQYF
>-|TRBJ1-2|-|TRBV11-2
TGTGCCAGCAGCCCACCCGTTTCGCGACCCTACTATGGCTACACCTTC
CASSPPVSRPYYGYTF
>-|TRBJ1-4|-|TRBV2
TGTGCCAGCAGTGCACAGGCTCGGGAAAAACTGTTTTTT
CASSAQAREKLFF
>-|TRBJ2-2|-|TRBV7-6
TGTGCCAGCAGCTCCGGAGGACGACTGAACACCGGGGAGCTGTTTTTT
CASSSGGRLNTGELFF
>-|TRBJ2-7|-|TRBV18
TGTGCCAGCTCACCACCGAATGGGGAGACCTACGAGCAGTACTTC
CASSPPNGETYEQYF
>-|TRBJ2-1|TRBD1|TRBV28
TGTGCCAGCACCCGACAGGGGCACTCCTACAATGAGCAGTTCTTC
CASTRQGHSYNEQFF
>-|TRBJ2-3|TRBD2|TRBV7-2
TGTGCCAGCAGCTTCCGTATAACTGGACTAGCGGGAAAATCAGATACGCAGTATTTT
CASSFRITGLAGKSDTQYF